This T cell receptor (beta chain) was captured by sequencing in a study of cytomegalovirus exposure and HLA in healthy donors. CDR1 is SGHAT and CDR2 is FQNNGV in the germline V gene. Trimming took 4 bases from V and 5 from J; bases not matched to a gene: 2. This CDR3 is built from 13 residues. This clone showed up just a few times. Its antigen is still unknown. Study results and caveats: In a later analysis, HLA-associated beta chains showed higher expansion and lower generation probabilities than comparable chains.

The PCR ran on 60 Vbeta and 13 Jbeta primers. Clones were sequenced by immunoSEQ multiplex PCR, and TCRdb holds only the in-frame ones, with some missing. The data contain around 21,000 clones, 60% to 80% of them seen just once; the ten biggest clones take up 7% to 9%. V and J are TRBV11-2 and TRBJ2-1; TRBD1 matches at 7 bases. This clonotype was sampled from a man in his 60s in good health and CMV-seronegative. The sequenced sample consisted of PBMCs. The CDR3 DNA is TGTGCCAGCAGCTCGGGACAGCACAATGAGCAGTTCTTC. This encodes CASSSGQHNEQFF.